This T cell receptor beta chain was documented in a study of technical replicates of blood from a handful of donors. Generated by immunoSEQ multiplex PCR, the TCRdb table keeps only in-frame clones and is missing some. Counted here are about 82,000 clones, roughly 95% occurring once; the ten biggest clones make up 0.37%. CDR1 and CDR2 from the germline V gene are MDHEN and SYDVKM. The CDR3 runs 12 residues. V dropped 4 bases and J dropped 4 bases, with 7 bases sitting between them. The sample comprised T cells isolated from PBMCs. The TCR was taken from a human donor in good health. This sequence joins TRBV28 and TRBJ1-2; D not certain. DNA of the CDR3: TGTGCCAGCAGTTCGGGAATCTATGGCTACACCTTC. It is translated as CASSSGIYGYTF.